The TCR beta chain described here comes from a study of blood T cells in healthy people across ages. Overall study findings and caveats: Fewer expanded clones and more diversity marked long-lived versus aged donors. Estimated diversity, derived from one million T cells, was regarded as an underestimate.

The CDR3 is made up of 14 amino acids. Trimming shortened V by 5 bases and J by 4 bases, and 16 bases separated the two germline ends. The germline gives CDR1 DFQATT, CDR2 SNEGSKA (reference sequence). With regard to this clonotype: Its antigen remains unidentified.

For the second PCR, which ran for roughly 6 to 11 cycles, a sample-barcoded 5' primer and a J-beta primer mix were used. TCRdb re-called the 5' RACE reads through MiXCR, storing one row per CDR3 protein. The top ten hold about a fifth of the sample, which has about 970,000 distinct CDR3 sequences, about 51% seen once. V gene TRBV20-1 combines with J gene TRBJ2-3; D unresolved. This TCR came from a woman aged 60-75 years in good health. Sequencing used blood. The CDR3, as DNA: TGCAGTGCTCGGAAAAAAGTGTGGGCAGATACGCAGTATTTT. Residues: CSARKKVWADTQYF.